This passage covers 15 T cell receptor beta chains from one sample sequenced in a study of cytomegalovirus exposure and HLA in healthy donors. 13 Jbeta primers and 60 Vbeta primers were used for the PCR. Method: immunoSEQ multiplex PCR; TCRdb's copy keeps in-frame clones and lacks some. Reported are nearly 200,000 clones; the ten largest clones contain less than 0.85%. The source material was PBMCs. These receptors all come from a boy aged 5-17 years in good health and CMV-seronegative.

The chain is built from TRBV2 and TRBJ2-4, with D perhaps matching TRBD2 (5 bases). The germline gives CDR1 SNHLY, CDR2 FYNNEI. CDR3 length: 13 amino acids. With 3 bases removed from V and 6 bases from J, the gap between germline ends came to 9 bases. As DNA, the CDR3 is TGTGCCAGCAGTGAGGGCGGGCCAAACATTCAGTACTTC. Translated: CASSEGGPNIQYF.

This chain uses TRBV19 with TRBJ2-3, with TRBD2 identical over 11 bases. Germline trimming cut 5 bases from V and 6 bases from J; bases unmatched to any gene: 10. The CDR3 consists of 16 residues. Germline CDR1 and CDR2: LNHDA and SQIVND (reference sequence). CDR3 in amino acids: CASSGVLAGEGDTQYF. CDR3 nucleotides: TGTGCCAGTAGTGGAGTACTAGCGGGGGAGGGCGATACGCAGTATTTT.

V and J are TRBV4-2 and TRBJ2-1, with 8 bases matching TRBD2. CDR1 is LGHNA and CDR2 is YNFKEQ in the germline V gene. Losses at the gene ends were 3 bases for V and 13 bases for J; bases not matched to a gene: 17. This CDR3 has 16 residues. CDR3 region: CASSHDRGGLDNGQFF. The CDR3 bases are TGTGCCAGCAGCCATGATCGGGGGGGCCTTGACAATGGCCAGTTCTTC.

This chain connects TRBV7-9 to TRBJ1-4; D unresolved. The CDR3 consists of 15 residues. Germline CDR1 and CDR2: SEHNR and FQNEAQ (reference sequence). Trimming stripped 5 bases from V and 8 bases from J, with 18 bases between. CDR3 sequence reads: CASSPLQWEGEKLFF. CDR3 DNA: TGTGCCAGCAGCCCATTACAGTGGGAGGGCGAAAAACTGTTTTTT.

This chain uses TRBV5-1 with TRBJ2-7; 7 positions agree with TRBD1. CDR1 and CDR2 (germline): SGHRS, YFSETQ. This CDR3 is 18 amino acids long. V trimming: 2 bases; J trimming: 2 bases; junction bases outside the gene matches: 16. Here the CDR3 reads CASSFSWDSGFGAYEQYF. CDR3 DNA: TGCGCCAGCAGCTTTTCGTGGGACAGCGGTTTCGGCGCCTACGAGCAGTACTTC.

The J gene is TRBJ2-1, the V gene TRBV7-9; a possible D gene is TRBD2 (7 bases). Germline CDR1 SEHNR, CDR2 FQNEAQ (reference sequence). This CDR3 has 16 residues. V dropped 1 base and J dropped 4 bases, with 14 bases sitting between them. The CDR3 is CASSLERGGLYNEQFF. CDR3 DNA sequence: TGTGCCAGCAGCTTAGAAAGGGGGGGCCTTTACAATGAGCAGTTCTTC. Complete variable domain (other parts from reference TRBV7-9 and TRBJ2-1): DTGVSQNPRHKITKRGQNVTFRCDPISEHNRLYWYRQTLGQGPEFLTYFQNEAQLEKSRLLSDRFSAERPKGSFSTLEIQRTEQGDSAMYLCASSLERGGLYNEQFFGPGTRLTVL.

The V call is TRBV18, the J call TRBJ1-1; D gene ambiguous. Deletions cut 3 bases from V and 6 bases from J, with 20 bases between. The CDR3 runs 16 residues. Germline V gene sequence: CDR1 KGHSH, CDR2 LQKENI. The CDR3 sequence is CASSPARGGVIAEAFF. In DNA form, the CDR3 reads TGTGCCAGCTCACCCGCGCGTGGCGGGGTGATTGCTGAAGCTTTCTTT.

DNA for the CDR3: TGCGCCAGCAGCTTGCTACCGGGACAGGGTATCTACGAGCAGTACTTC. Its protein product is CASSLLPGQGIYEQYF. V and J are TRBV5-1 and TRBJ2-5, with TRBD1 matching 9 bases. The J call may be in error: the DNA end matches TRBJ2-7 better. Germline CDR1 reads SGHRS; CDR2 reads YFSETQ. This CDR3 contains 16 residues.

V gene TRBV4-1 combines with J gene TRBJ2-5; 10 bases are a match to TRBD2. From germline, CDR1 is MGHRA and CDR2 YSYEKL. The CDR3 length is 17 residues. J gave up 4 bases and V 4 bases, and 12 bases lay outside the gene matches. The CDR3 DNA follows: TGCGCCAGCAGCCTCCTTAAAGCGGGGGGGGCCCCAGAGACCCAGTACTTC. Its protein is CASSLLKAGGAPETQYF.

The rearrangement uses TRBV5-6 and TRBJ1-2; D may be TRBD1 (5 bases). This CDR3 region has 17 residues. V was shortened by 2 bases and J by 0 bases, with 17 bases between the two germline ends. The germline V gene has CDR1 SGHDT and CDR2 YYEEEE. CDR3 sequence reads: CASSFQGLEEANYGYTF. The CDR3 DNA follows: TGTGCCAGCAGCTTCCAGGGTTTGGAAGAAGCTAACTATGGCTACACCTTC.

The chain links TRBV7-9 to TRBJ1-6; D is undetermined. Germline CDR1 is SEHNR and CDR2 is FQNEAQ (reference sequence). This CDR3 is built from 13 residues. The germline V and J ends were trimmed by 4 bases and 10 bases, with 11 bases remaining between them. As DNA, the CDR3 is TGTGCCAGCAGCTCGAACCTCCGGTCACCCCTCCACTTT. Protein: CASSSNLRSPLHF.

The CDR3 loop is CATSRQSRTDTQYF. The CDR3, as DNA: TGTGCCACCAGCAGACAATCGCGGACAGATACGCAGTATTTT. The chain has TRBV15 and TRBJ2-3, with unresolved D. The V gene's germline CDR1 is LNHNV and CDR2 YYDKDF (reference sequence). Trimming pared 2 bases from V and 3 bases from J, leaving 9 bases between. The CDR3 is made up of 14 amino acids. Combining the CDR3 with reference TRBV15 and TRBJ2-3 gives the whole variable domain DAMVIQNPRYQVTQFGKPVTLSCSQTLNHNVMYWYQQKSSQAPKLLFHYYDKDFNNEADTPDNFQSRRPNTSFCFLDIRSPGLGDTAMYLCATSRQSRTDTQYFGPGTRLTVL.

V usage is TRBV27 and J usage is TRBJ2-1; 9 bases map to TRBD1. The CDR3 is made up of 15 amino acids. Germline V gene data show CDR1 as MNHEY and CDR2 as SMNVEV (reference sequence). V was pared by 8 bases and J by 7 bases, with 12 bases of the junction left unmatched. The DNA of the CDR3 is TGTGCCAGCCTTGGAATGGGACAGGGTAGTAATGAGCAGTTCTTC. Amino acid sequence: CASLGMGQGSNEQFF.

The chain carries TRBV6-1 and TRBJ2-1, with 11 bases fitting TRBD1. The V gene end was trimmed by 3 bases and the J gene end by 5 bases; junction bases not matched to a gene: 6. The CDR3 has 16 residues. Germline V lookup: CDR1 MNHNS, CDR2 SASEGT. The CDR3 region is CASSDPGQGADNEQFF. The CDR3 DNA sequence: TGTGCCAGCAGTGACCCCGGACAGGGGGCGGACAATGAGCAGTTCTTC.

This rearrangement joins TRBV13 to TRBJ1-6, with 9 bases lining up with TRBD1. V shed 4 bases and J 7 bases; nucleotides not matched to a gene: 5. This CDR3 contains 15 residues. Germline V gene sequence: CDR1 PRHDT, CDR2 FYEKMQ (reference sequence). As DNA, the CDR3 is TGTGCCAGCAGCTGGACCGGGACAGGGAATTCACCCCTCCACTTT. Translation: CASSWTGTGNSPLHF.